One and the same sample provided the 28 T cell receptor beta chains below, sequenced in a study of blood T cell repertoires in COVID-19. The data were produced by immunoSEQ multiplex PCR, yet TCRdb's version contains in-frame clones alone and is incomplete. This sample has hundreds of thousands of clones, with around 82% found just once. Sequences were obtained from peripheral blood. The source of these receptors is a woman in her thirties or forties with active or convalescent COVID-19.

The CDR3 loop is CASSQWTSASFDTQYF. CDR3 sequence (DNA): TGTGCCAGCAGCCAGTGGACTAGCGCCTCTTTCGATACGCAGTATTTT. This sequence joins TRBV5-4 and TRBJ2-3; 9 positions agree with TRBD2. V dropped 4 bases and J dropped 6; count of bases not matched to a gene: 12. The CDR3 runs to 16 residues. Germline V lookup: CDR1 SGHNT, CDR2 YYREEE (reference sequence). Supplemented by reference TRBV5-4 and TRBJ2-3, the full variable domain reads ETGVTQSPTHLIKTRGQQVTLRCSSQSGHNTVSWYQQALGQGPQFIFQYYREEENGRGNFPPRFSGLQFPNYSSELNVNALELDDSALYLCASSQWTSASFDTQYFGPGTRLTVL.

V and J are TRBV11-3 and TRBJ1-3; D is perhaps TRBD1 (6 bases). The CDR3 extends over 15 amino acids. The germline V gene has CDR1 SGHNT and CDR2 YENEEA. Trimming took off 2 bases at V and 0 bases at J, with 8 bases between the two ends. CDR3 nucleotides: TGTGCCAGCAGCTTACAGGGACACTCTGGAAACACCATATATTTT. Amino acids: CASSLQGHSGNTIYF. Combining the CDR3 with reference TRBV11-3 and TRBJ1-3 gives the whole variable domain EAGVVQSPRYKIIEKKQPVAFWCNPISGHNTLYWYLQNLGQGPELLIRYENEEAVDDSQLPKDRFSAERLKGVDSTLKIQPAELGDSAVYLCASSLQGHSGNTIYFGEGSWLTVV.

The chain carries TRBV7-2 and TRBJ1-4; 9 nucleotides align to TRBD1. In germline, CDR1 is SGHTA, CDR2 FQGNSA. The junction had 9 bases not matched to a gene; V was cut back by 1 base and J by 3 bases. The CDR3 runs to 18 residues. Written as DNA, the CDR3 is TGTGCCAGCAGCTTAGTCCGGACAGGGGTCGGGGCTAATGAAAAACTGTTTTTT. Amino acids: CASSLVRTGVGANEKLFF.

The chain employs TRBV2 and TRBJ1-2, with D possibly being TRBD1 (5 bases). Per germline, CDR1 SNHLY and CDR2 FYNNEI. This CDR3 is built from 12 residues. V lost 9 bases to trimming and J lost 0 bases, with 8 bases between them. The CDR3 region is CASVQANYGYTF. The DNA of the CDR3 is TGTGCCAGTGTACAGGCTAACTATGGCTACACCTTC.

As for this clone: Other nucleotide sequences in the sample specify the same CDR3. This chain connects TRBV15 to TRBJ1-4, with D tentatively TRBD1 (6 bases). Trimming cost V 0 bases and J 7 bases, with 12 bases left between them. This CDR3 region has 15 residues. The germline V gene encodes CDR1 LNHNV and CDR2 YYDKDF (reference sequence). The CDR3 DNA follows: TGTGCCACCAGCAGAGACAGGGGAGAGGGTGAAAAACTGTTTTTT. It codes for CATSRDRGEGEKLFF.

The V call is TRBV2, the J call TRBJ2-2, with D uncertain. CDR1 and CDR2 from the germline V gene are SNHLY and FYNNEI. The CDR3 is made up of 14 amino acids. V lost 3 bases, J lost 2 bases, and 7 bases lay in between. For the CDR3, the DNA is TGTGCCAGCAGTGACGGAGTAAACACCGGGGAGCTGTTTTTT. This sequence encodes CASSDGVNTGELFF. The variable domain in full, completed from reference TRBV2 and TRBJ2-2, reads EPEVTQTPSHQVTQMGQEVILRCVPISNHLYFYWYRQILGQKVEFLVSFYNNEISEKSEIFDDQFSVERPDGSNFTLKIRSTKLEDSAMYFCASSDGVNTGELFFGEGSRLTVL.

The chain employs TRBV10-3 and TRBJ1-1; D not certain. This CDR3 region has 13 residues. The V and J ends lost 0 bases and 6 bases respectively, with 8 bases between them. The germline V gene has CDR1 ENHRY and CDR2 SYGVKD. For the CDR3, the DNA is TGTGCCATCAGTGAGTCGGTGAGTTCTGAAGCTTTCTTT. It yields the protein CAISESVSSEAFF.

The chain employs TRBV3-1 (or the pseudogene TRBV3-2) and TRBJ1-3; 7 positions agree with TRBD1. The junction had 6 bases not matched to a gene; V was cut back by 1 base and J by 3 bases. This CDR3 contains 16 residues. Germline V CDR1 and CDR2: LGHDT, YNNKEL (reference sequence). CDR3 sequence (DNA): TGTGCCAGCAGCCAAGGGCAGGGGGGATATGGAAACACCATATATTTT. This sequence encodes CASSQGQGGYGNTIYF.

This clone was seen only once. The V and J genes are TRBV5-5 and TRBJ2-7; possible D gene TRBD1, 5 bases. The germline V gene encodes CDR1 SGHKS and CDR2 YYEKEE (reference sequence). The germline V and J ends were trimmed by 0 bases and 2 bases, with 9 bases remaining between them. The CDR3 runs 14 residues. The CDR3 DNA sequence: TGTGCCAGCAGCTTGGCGCAGGGCACCTACGAGCAGTACTTC. This codes for CASSLAQGTYEQYF. Based on the CDR3 plus reference TRBV5-5 and TRBJ2-7, the full variable domain is DAGVTQSPTHLIKTRGQQVTLRCSPISGHKSVSWYQQVLGQGPQFIFQYYEKEERGRGNFPDRFSARQFPNYSSELNVNALLLGDSALYLCASSLAQGTYEQYFGPGTRLTVT.

The rearrangement joins TRBV28 to TRBJ2-7; 13 bases map to TRBD2. CDR3 length: 14 residues. V dropped 6 bases and J dropped 7; count of bases not matched to a gene: 6. From germline, CDR1 is MDHEN and CDR2 SYDVKM. For the CDR3, the DNA is TGTGCCAGCAGACTAGCGGGAGGGCCGGGAGAGCAGTACTTC. Translating gives CASRLAGGPGEQYF.

The chain joins TRBV2 to TRBJ1-1; 8 bases map to TRBD1. J was trimmed by 12 bases and V by 1 base; bases with no gene match: 7. The CDR3 runs to 13 residues. Per the germline V gene, CDR1 is SNHLY and CDR2 is FYNNEI. CDR3 sequence reads: CASSEDGDRWTFF. The CDR3 coding sequence is TGTGCCAGCAGTGAAGATGGGGACAGGTGGACTTTCTTT.

The V gene is TRBV2, the J gene TRBJ1-1, with D unclear. This CDR3 is built from 13 residues. The ends were cut back, 0 bases at V and 2 bases at J, with 4 bases in the middle. The germline V gene has CDR1 SNHLY and CDR2 FYNNEI. In DNA, the CDR3 is TGTGCCAGCAGTGAAGCGGCAAACACTGAAGCTTTCTTT. Protein: CASSEAANTEAFF.

This chain uses TRBV4-2 with TRBJ1-5; 8 bases agree with TRBD1. CDR3 length: 16 residues. Germline V gene data show CDR1 as LGHNA and CDR2 as YNFKEQ. The ends lost 0 bases at V and 6 bases at J; junction bases unmatched: 7. The CDR3 loop is CASSQDPDRGGQPQHF. The CDR3, as DNA: TGTGCCAGCAGCCAAGACCCCGACAGGGGAGGTCAGCCCCAGCATTTT.

The chain recombines TRBV19 with TRBJ2-1, with TRBD2 matching over 13 bases. Germline V gives CDR1 LNHDA, CDR2 SQIVND (reference sequence). V dropped 3 bases and J dropped 7; count of bases not matched to a gene: 3. The CDR3 length is 15 residues. CDR3: CASSITSGRANEQFF. CDR3 DNA sequence: TGTGCCAGTAGTATCACTAGCGGGAGGGCAAATGAGCAGTTCTTC.

This sequence joins TRBV5-6 and TRBJ1-2; the D gene is possibly TRBD1 (6 bases). Trimming left V 4 bases short and J 1 base short, with 8 bases between. Germline loops: CDR1 SGHDT, CDR2 YYEEEE. The CDR3 sequence is 13 residues long. The CDR3 region is CASSVDSNYGYTF. The DNA of the CDR3 is TGTGCCAGCAGCGTGGACAGTAACTATGGCTACACCTTC.

The chain uses TRBV7-2 and TRBJ2-5, with a weak D call TRBD1 (5 bases). CDR3 length equals 13 residues. Trimming removed 4 bases at V and 5 bases at J, with 11 bases between. Looked up from germline, CDR1 is SGHTA and CDR2 is FQGNSA. The CDR3 sequence: CASSWGQGETQYF. CDR3 sequence (DNA): TGTGCCAGCAGCTGGGGCCAAGGTGAGACCCAGTACTTC.

This chain uses TRBV18 with TRBJ1-1; the match to TRBD1 covers 8 bases. Germline V gene sequence: CDR1 KGHSH, CDR2 LQKENI. V shed 3 bases, J shed 6 bases, and the junction held 12 bases outside the gene matches. The CDR3 is made up of 16 amino acids. The CDR3 DNA is TGTGCCAGCTCACCCCCTTGGACAGGGTCGGGGCCTGAAGCTTTCTTT. Its protein is CASSPPWTGSGPEAFF.

V gene TRBV29-1 combines with J gene TRBJ1-1; possibly TRBD1 for D (6 bases). The V end lost 7 bases, the J end lost 4 bases, and 13 bases lay between the germline ends. Germline lookup yields CDR1 SQVTM and CDR2 ANQGSEA. This CDR3 has 12 residues. CDR3 DNA sequence: TGCAGCGGCTATCAGGGGACCACTGAAGCTTTCTTT. It specifies CSGYQGTTEAFF.

This clone occurred a few times. CDR3 residues: CASSRGTGQNQPQHF. The CDR3 DNA is TGTGCCAGCAGCCGTGGGACAGGGCAAAATCAGCCCCAGCATTTT. V usage is TRBV4-2 and J usage is TRBJ1-5, with 9 bases that match TRBD1. J was trimmed by 4 bases and V by 4 bases; bases with no gene match: 5. Per the germline V gene, CDR1 is LGHNA and CDR2 is YNFKEQ. This CDR3 has 15 residues.

J is TRBJ2-1 and V is TRBV19, with D perhaps TRBD2 (6 bases). Trimming stripped 6 bases from V and 7 bases from J, with 22 bases between. Germline CDR1 reads LNHDA; CDR2 reads SQIVND (reference sequence). CDR3 length: 16 amino acids. The CDR3 loop reads CASSPPLGGRWNEQFF. CDR3 in DNA: TGTGCCAGTAGCCCGCCCTTGGGGGGACGGTGGAATGAGCAGTTCTTC.

The chain has TRBV15 and TRBJ2-7; D might be TRBD2 (5 bases). V lost 1 base and J 5 bases, leaving 18 bases between the germline ends. The CDR3 runs 16 residues. The V gene's germline CDR1 is LNHNV and CDR2 YYDKDF (reference sequence). The CDR3, as DNA: TGTGCCACCAGCAGAGCGGGATCTAGAAAGGCCGACGAGCAGTACTTC. Its protein product is CATSRAGSRKADEQYF.

The J gene is TRBJ2-5, the V gene TRBV7-2, with TRBD2 matching 13 bases. Germline V gene sequence: CDR1 SGHTA, CDR2 FQGNSA. The CDR3 loop spans 14 amino acids. Trimming removed 10 bases from V and 1 base from J; junction bases left unmatched: 3. This CDR3 reads CATRLAGGQETQYF. CDR3 DNA: TGTGCCACCAGACTAGCGGGGGGCCAAGAGACCCAGTACTTC.

The V and J genes are TRBV7-8 and TRBJ2-1; 8 bases align to TRBD2. V gave up 4 bases and J gave up 5 bases; unmatched junction bases: 10. Germline V CDR1 and CDR2: SGHVS, FQNEAQ. This CDR3 comprises 16 residues. The CDR3 region has the DNA TGTGCCAGCAGCTCCCCAGAGGGCGGGGGGCACAATGAGCAGTTCTTC. This encodes CASSSPEGGGHNEQFF.

The chain carries TRBV15 and TRBJ2-5, with TRBD2 identical over 9 bases. The V gene end was trimmed by 3 bases and the J gene end by 3 bases; junction bases not matched to a gene: 14. Per germline, CDR1 LNHNV and CDR2 YYDKDF (reference sequence). There are 18 residues in the CDR3. The CDR3 reads CATSSGGVAGAGEETQYF. The CDR3 DNA sequence: TGTGCCACCAGCAGTGGCGGGGTAGCGGGGGCCGGGGAAGAGACCCAGTACTTC.

The CDR3 region is CASSLERHNTGELFF. CDR3 DNA: TGTGCCAGCAGCTTAGAGCGGCACAACACCGGGGAGCTGTTTTTT. The V and J genes are TRBV7-9 and TRBJ2-2, with D possibly matching TRBD2 (5 bases). Trimming stripped 1 base from V and 2 bases from J, with 8 bases between. The CDR3 consists of 15 residues. Germline loops: CDR1 SEHNR, CDR2 FQNEAQ (reference sequence).

A note on this clone: Its ends do not fully match the called genes, so a read error is possible. The chain has TRBV7-7 and TRBJ2-2; 8 bases match TRBD1. Germline V lookup: CDR1 SSHAT, CDR2 FNYEAQ (reference sequence). This CDR3 is built from 16 residues. As DNA, the CDR3 is TGTGCTAGCAGCTTAGATGGGACAGGCGACACCGGGGAGCTGTTTTTT. It yields the protein CASSLDGTGDTGELFF.

This chain joins TRBV4-1 and TRBJ1-2, with a tentative D call TRBD1 (6 bases). Per the germline V gene, CDR1 is MGHRA and CDR2 is YSYEKL. The CDR3 length is 16 residues. Trimming cost V 3 bases and J 7 bases, with 21 bases left between them. The CDR3 DNA sequence: TGCGCCAGCAGCCAGCTCGAAACCGGGACAATCGGTGGCTACACCTTC. Translating it yields CASSQLETGTIGGYTF.

As concerns this clone: Other DNA sequences in the same sample also yield this CDR3. The rearrangement joins TRBV4-3 to TRBJ1-1; no clear D gene. The germline CDR1 and CDR2 sequences are LGHNA and YSLEER. The CDR3 is made up of 14 amino acids. Trimming left V 0 bases short and J 1 base short, with 6 bases between. The CDR3 region is CASSQDSGNTEAFF. In DNA, the CDR3 is TGCGCCAGCAGCCAAGATAGTGGGAACACTGAAGCTTTCTTT.